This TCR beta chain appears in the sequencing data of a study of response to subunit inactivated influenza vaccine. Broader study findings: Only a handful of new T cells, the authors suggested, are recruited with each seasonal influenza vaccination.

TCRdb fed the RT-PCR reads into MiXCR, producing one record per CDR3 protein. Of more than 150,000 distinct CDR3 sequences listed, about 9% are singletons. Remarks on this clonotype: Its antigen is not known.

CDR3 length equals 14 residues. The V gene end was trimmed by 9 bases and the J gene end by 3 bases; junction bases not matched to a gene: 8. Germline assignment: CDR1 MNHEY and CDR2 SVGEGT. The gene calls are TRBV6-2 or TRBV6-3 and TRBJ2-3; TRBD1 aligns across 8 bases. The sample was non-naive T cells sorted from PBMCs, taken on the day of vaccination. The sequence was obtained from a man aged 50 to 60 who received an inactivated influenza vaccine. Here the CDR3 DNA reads TGTGCCAGTAATAGGGGACAGGTGACAGATACGCAGTATTTT. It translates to CASNRGQVTDTQYF.